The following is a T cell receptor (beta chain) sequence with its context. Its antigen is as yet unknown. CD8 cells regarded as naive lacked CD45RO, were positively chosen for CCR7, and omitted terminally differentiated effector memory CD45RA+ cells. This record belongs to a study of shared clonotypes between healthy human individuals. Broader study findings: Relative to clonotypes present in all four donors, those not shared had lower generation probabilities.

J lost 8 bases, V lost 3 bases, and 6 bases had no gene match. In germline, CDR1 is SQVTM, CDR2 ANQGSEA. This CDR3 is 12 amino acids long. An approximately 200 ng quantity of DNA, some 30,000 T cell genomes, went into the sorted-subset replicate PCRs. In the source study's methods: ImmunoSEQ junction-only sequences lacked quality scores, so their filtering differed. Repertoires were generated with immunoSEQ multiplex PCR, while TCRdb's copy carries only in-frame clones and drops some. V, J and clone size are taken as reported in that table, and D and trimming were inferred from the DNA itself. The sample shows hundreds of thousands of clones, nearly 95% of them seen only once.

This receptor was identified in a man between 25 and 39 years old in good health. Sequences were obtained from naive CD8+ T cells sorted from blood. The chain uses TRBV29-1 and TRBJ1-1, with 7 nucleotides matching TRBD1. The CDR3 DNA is TGCAGCGTTGATGAGGGGGCGATAGAAGCTTTCTTT. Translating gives CSVDEGAIEAFF.